Each of the 26 T cell receptor beta chains below was sequenced from the same sample in a study of control samples from healthy donors and cancer patients. Only in-frame clones appear in the TCRdb table, and some are missing; sequencing was by immunoSEQ multiplex PCR. The sample lists roughly 180,000 clones, about nine tenths occurring once. The sequencing input was blood. Source of these receptors: a woman aged 40-49 years in good health.

This chain connects TRBV5-1 to TRBJ2-7; D is unclear. Germline assignment: CDR1 SGHRS and CDR2 YFSETQ. The V end lost 1 base, the J end lost 2 bases, and 7 bases lay between the germline ends. CDR3 length: 13 amino acids. The CDR3 DNA is TGCGCCAGCAGCTTGAGTCCCACCTACGAGCAGTACTTC. Protein product: CASSLSPTYEQYF.

J is TRBJ2-7 and V is TRBV6-5; D is perhaps TRBD2 (6 bases). The V end was cut by 6 bases, the J end by 0 bases, with 15 bases between. Looked up from germline, CDR1 is MNHEY and CDR2 is SVGAGI. This CDR3 has 15 residues. The CDR3 region has the DNA TGTGCCAGCAGCCTCCACGGCGGGGCCTCCTACGAGCAGTACTTC. Amino acids: CASSLHGGASYEQYF.

V usage is TRBV6-5 and J usage is TRBJ1-2, with D possibly being TRBD1 (6 bases). The germline CDR1 and CDR2 sequences are MNHEY and SVGAGI. CDR3 length: 12 residues. The V end lost 6 bases, the J end lost 4 bases, and 9 bases lay between the germline ends. CDR3 bases: TGTGCCAGCAGAAAGGGGGGCTATGGCTACACCTTC. Translation gives CASRKGGYGYTF.

In its sample, this clone was seen once. The J gene is TRBJ2-7, the V gene TRBV4-1; perhaps D is TRBD1 or TRBD2 (5 bases each). Looked up from germline, CDR1 is MGHRA and CDR2 is YSYEKL. Trimming cost V 1 base and J 5 bases, with 12 bases left between them. This CDR3 comprises 14 residues. CDR3 loop: CASSQVGDPNEQYF. The CDR3 DNA is TGCGCCAGCAGCCAAGTAGGGGACCCTAACGAGCAGTACTTC.

V is TRBV2 and J is TRBJ1-6; D call uncertain. V was trimmed by 5 bases and J by 0 bases, leaving 23 bases between them. This CDR3 region has 20 residues. Germline assignment: CDR1 SNHLY and CDR2 FYNNEI. As DNA, the CDR3 is TGTGCCAGCAGTATAAAACTTCTCAGGACTCTCAGCTCCTATAATTCACCCCTCCACTTT. It codes for CASSIKLLRTLSSYNSPLHF.

The rearrangement joins TRBV6-6 to TRBJ2-5; D call uncertain. The germline CDR1 and CDR2 sequences are MNHNY and SVGAGI (reference sequence). CDR3 length equals 23 residues. V dropped 5 bases and J dropped 5 bases, with 42 bases sitting between them. The CDR3 spells CASSPRGEHQDSEGWEVSETQYF. As DNA, the CDR3 is TGTGCCAGCAGTCCCCGTGGTGAGCATCAGGATTCTGAAGGGTGGGAAGTCTCGGAGACCCAGTACTTC.

The chain combines TRBV12-3 or TRBV12-4 with TRBJ1-3; D is undetermined. Trimming cost V 0 bases and J 4 bases, with 4 bases left between them. This CDR3 comprises 13 residues. The CDR3 DNA reads as TGTGCCAGCAGTTTAGCACAGGGAAACACCATATATTTT. Protein product: CASSLAQGNTIYF.

V gene TRBV5-1 combines with J gene TRBJ2-1; no firm D call. Trimming left V 0 bases short and J 6 bases short, with 16 bases between. CDR1 is SGHRS, CDR2 YFSETQ, per germline. The CDR3 sequence is 16 residues long. The CDR3 spells CASSLGVVALGNEQFF. CDR3 nucleotide sequence: TGCGCCAGCAGCTTGGGTGTGGTTGCCTTGGGCAATGAGCAGTTCTTC.

This chain joins TRBV3-1 (or the pseudogene TRBV3-2) and TRBJ1-2; possibly TRBD1 for D (5 bases). CDR3 length: 17 residues. V was shortened by 0 bases and J by 5 bases, with 19 bases between the two germline ends. The germline V gene has CDR1 LGHDT and CDR2 YNNKEL (reference sequence). The CDR3 region has the DNA TGTGCCAGCAGCCAAGATACTCAGAGCTCAAAGGGGTATGGCTACACCTTC. It specifies CASSQDTQSSKGYGYTF.

The chain carries TRBV9 and TRBJ1-3; tentative D call: TRBD1 (5 bases). V lost 2 bases to trimming and J lost 0 bases, with 12 bases between them. The CDR3 consists of 16 residues. The germline CDR1 and CDR2 sequences are SGDLS and YYNGEE. The CDR3 is CASSVNEGSSGNTIYF. The DNA of the CDR3 is TGTGCCAGCAGCGTGAATGAGGGGTCCTCTGGAAACACCATATATTTT.

This clone occurred a few times. This chain joins TRBV9 and TRBJ1-1, with D possibly being TRBD1 (6 bases). Germline V CDR1 and CDR2: SGDLS, YYNGEE. This CDR3 is 14 amino acids long. V was shortened by 4 bases and J by 1 base, with 11 bases between the two germline ends. The CDR3 nucleotides are TGTGCCAGCAGCCCCCGGGACACGAACACTGAAGCTTTCTTT. It yields the protein CASSPRDTNTEAFF.

The chain recombines TRBV6-5 with TRBJ1-1; perhaps TRBD1 as D (5 bases). The germline V and J ends were trimmed by 0 bases and 0 bases, with 8 bases remaining between them. In germline, CDR1 is MNHEY, CDR2 SVGAGI. The CDR3 totals 15 residues. This CDR3 is CASSYSGLLNTEAFF. For the CDR3, the DNA is TGTGCCAGCAGTTACTCGGGGCTTTTGAACACTGAAGCTTTCTTT.

J is TRBJ2-2 and V is TRBV10-1; D remains ambiguous. V was pared by 4 bases and J by 2 bases, with 8 bases between. Germline CDR1 reads WNHNN; CDR2 reads SYGVQD (reference sequence). CDR3 length: 14 amino acids. CDR3 loop: CASSGHPNTGELFF. The CDR3 DNA reads TGCGCCAGCAGTGGCCACCCAAACACCGGGGAGCTGTTTTTT.

The chain couples TRBV11-2 to TRBJ2-3; maybe TRBD2 (6 bases). Trimming shortened V by 5 bases and J by 2 bases, and 14 bases separated the two germline ends. The CDR3 loop spans 15 amino acids. The germline V gene has CDR1 SGHAT and CDR2 FQNNGV. The CDR3 coding sequence is TGTGCCAGCAGCACCCCGGGACTGGCCACAGATACGCAGTATTTT. Protein sequence: CASSTPGLATDTQYF.

This clone was detected only once. This chain uses TRBV5-6 with TRBJ2-5, with 9 bases fitting TRBD1. V trimming: 5 bases; J trimming: 4 bases; junction bases outside the gene matches: 6. Germline V gene lookup returns CDR1 SGHDT and CDR2 YYEEEE. CDR3 length equals 14 residues. Here the CDR3 reads CASRWTGEGETQYF. CDR3 coding DNA: TGTGCCAGCAGATGGACAGGGGAAGGAGAGACCCAGTACTTC.

This chain joins TRBV7-9 and TRBJ1-6; no definite D call. Germline loops: CDR1 SEHNR, CDR2 FQNEAQ (reference sequence). The CDR3 spans 15 residues. Trimming pared 3 bases from V and 5 bases from J, leaving 11 bases between. CDR3 sequence: CASSFPAGNNSPLHF. The CDR3 nucleotides are TGTGCCAGCAGCTTTCCCGCAGGCAATAATTCACCCCTCCACTTT.

This clone has a handful of counts. The genes are TRBV7-9 and TRBJ1-5; D is ambiguous. The V end was cut by 4 bases, the J end by 6 bases, with 13 bases between. From germline, CDR1 is SEHNR and CDR2 FQNEAQ (reference sequence). The CDR3 contains 14 residues. CDR3 nucleotide sequence: TGTGCCAGCAGCTCTTCCGGGGTGGGTCAGCCCCAGCATTTT. This translates into CASSSSGVGQPQHF.

This clone was seen just once. V is TRBV7-9 and J is TRBJ1-2; a weak D match, TRBD1 (6 bases). Germline CDR1 is SEHNR and CDR2 is FQNEAQ (reference sequence). V dropped 5 bases and J dropped 3 bases, with 13 bases sitting between them. The CDR3 runs to 14 residues. CDR3 region: CASSKQGEDYGYTF. DNA of the CDR3: TGTGCCAGCAGCAAACAGGGAGAGGACTATGGCTACACCTTC.

In the case of this clone: Other DNA sequences in the sample encode the same CDR3. This chain connects TRBV5-1 to TRBJ1-4; D is perhaps TRBD1 (5 bases). Germline CDR1 SGHRS, CDR2 YFSETQ. Trimming took 0 bases from V and 3 from J, leaving 6 bases between them. This CDR3 contains 14 residues. CDR3 DNA: TGCGCCAGCAGCTTGGCAGGGTCTAATGAAAAACTGTTTTTT. This gives the protein CASSLAGSNEKLFF.

The chain carries TRBV3-1 (or the pseudogene TRBV3-2) and TRBJ2-3, with D uncertain. The CDR3 is 14 amino acids. Trimming shortened V by 3 bases and J by 2 bases, and 9 bases separated the two germline ends. Germline V gives CDR1 LGHDT, CDR2 YNNKEL (reference sequence). This chain's CDR3 is CASSQQVNTDTQYF. The CDR3 DNA reads TGTGCCAGCAGCCAGCAGGTAAACACAGATACGCAGTATTTT.

Here the CDR3 DNA reads TGTGCCAGCAGCTACCCCGGACGGGTCGGGGAGCTGTTTTTT. Its protein is CASSYPGRVGELFF. The gene calls are TRBV5-8 and TRBJ2-2; D gene ambiguous. The V gene lost 3 bases and the J gene lost 7 bases, with 13 bases spanning the gap. Germline loops: CDR1 SGHTS, CDR2 YDEGEE. CDR3 size: 14 residues.

The chain joins TRBV7-2 to TRBJ1-3, with TRBD1 as a possible D gene (5 bases). Trimming took 5 bases from V and 8 from J, leaving 16 bases between them. The length of the CDR3 is 14 residues. Germline CDR1 and CDR2: SGHTA and FQGNSA. The CDR3 reads CASSPVQRGYTIYF. DNA of the CDR3: TGTGCCAGCAGCCCCGTTCAAAGGGGATACACCATATATTTT.

The chain combines TRBV4-1 with TRBJ1-2; D is perhaps TRBD1 (5 bases). This CDR3 contains 15 residues. Trimming stripped 0 bases from V and 4 bases from J, with 12 bases between. Germline CDR1 reads MGHRA; CDR2 reads YSYEKL. DNA of the CDR3: TGCGCCAGCAGCCAAGACCAGGGTGTGGGCTATGGCTACACCTTC. Its translation is CASSQDQGVGYGYTF.

The chain is built from TRBV29-1 and TRBJ2-3; D remains unclear. V gave up 7 bases and J gave up 0 bases, with 17 bases separating them. The CDR3 totals 15 residues. Germline CDR1 is SQVTM and CDR2 is ANQGSEA. The CDR3 DNA sequence: TGCAGCGCCCCGGGTCCCAGTTCTAGCACAGATACGCAGTATTTT. It translates to CSAPGPSSSTDTQYF.

This chain joins TRBV28 and TRBJ1-6; no clear D gene. The germline CDR1 and CDR2 sequences are MDHEN and SYDVKM. The CDR3 loop spans 15 amino acids. The V end was cut by 7 bases, the J end by 0 bases, with 10 bases between. For the CDR3, the DNA is TGTGCCAGCACCCCGACCGGCTCCTATAATTCACCCCTCCACTTT. Translation gives CASTPTGSYNSPLHF.

The chain joins TRBV3-1 (or the pseudogene TRBV3-2) to TRBJ1-3; TRBD1 matches at 7 bases. The CDR3 consists of 13 residues. Germline values: CDR1 LGHDT, CDR2 YNNKEL (reference sequence). V shed 4 bases and J 3 bases; nucleotides not matched to a gene: 0. CDR3 sequence (DNA): TGTGCCAGCAGCCGACAGGGTGGAAACACCATATATTTT. Translated: CASSRQGGNTIYF.